Reported below is one T cell receptor beta chain. There are many counts of this clonotype. This receptor's antigen is unknown. Nothing much larger sits one base from this clone, and base qualities are not available. Whole blood was used without cell fractionation, so the repertoire reflected all unsorted peripheral T cells. Ten uninfected healthy donors were sampled as controls, and about 40% of these ten donors were sampled twice roughly 3 months apart. For RNA extraction, around 2.5 ml of peripheral blood was drawn into Tempus tubes. Residual genomic DNA was removed with the TURBO-DNase kit and globin mRNA was depleted with GLOBINclear. The data were obtained in a study of HIV-infected patients and healthy controls (dated by TCRdb to the mid-2010s). Broadly, across the study: The question the study tested was whether immune perturbation and reconstitution could be captured by deep TCR repertoire sequencing of small blood samples from HIV patients.

Using SuperScript III with primers targeting the alpha and beta constant regions, around 530 ng of RNA was reverse transcribed. Alpha and beta chain libraries were generated separately via chain-specific third strand synthesis with multiplexing indices. To avoid primer bias, the protocol used one single primer pair to amplify every rearrangement within a chain, and the protocol also attached molecular barcodes to each cDNA molecule. Purified cDNA was joined by T4 RNA Ligase 1 to a 5' RACE adapter carrying a random hexamer and the SP2 sequencing primer site. Second strand synthesis was performed with Phusion polymerase and primed from the SP2 site, and slow temperature ramps were applied to favor optimal annealing. Two random hexamer sequences, both added before amplification and joined together, made up the 12-nucleotide barcode of each molecule. A brief initial PCR introduced P5 and P7 adapter elements together with a second index, and a roughly 23-cycle amplification PCR using P5s and P7 primers was subsequently performed. In total the libraries went through about 29 PCR cycles, after which the libraries were quantified on a Qubit, sized on a Bioanalyzer, and diluted to 3 to 4 nM. Sequencing of the normalized libraries was performed on an Illumina MiSeq with 2 x 250 paired-end kits. Reverse transcription reactions were cleaned up on MinElute columns and eluted into about 9.3 ul Tris-Cl. Adapter ligations ran for roughly 25 hours at 16 degrees C and were afterwards cleaned with AMPure XP beads at a 1:1 ratio. Per the authors' processing: A modified Decombinator that output V, J, insert and barcode information was used to process the demultiplexed FASTQ files. Any sequence that shared a barcode yet differed from the dominant sequence was discarded as an error, and the number of original cDNA molecules was estimated by counting barcodes clustered at Levenshtein distance 3. The R packages ineq, vegan, igraph and RCytoscape were used for downstream analyses, together with IMGT nomenclature and CDR3 definitions. V gene usage was computed over distinct sequences, each TCR counted once to avoid skew from clonal expansion. Whenever two unique CDR3 amino acid sequences within a donor differed by a single Levenshtein edit, similarity networks linked them. Published HIV-specific CDR3s (approximately 90 alpha, 600 to 850 beta) and CMV-specific CDR3s (roughly 12 alpha, 250 or so beta) were compiled and searched for in the repertoires. Lower sequence numbers were not the cause of the decreased diversity in patients, as random subsampling to size-matched repertoires showed. The public sequencing data were trimmed at Q25 with fastp and processed into clonotypes with MiXCR by TCRdb, which kept only in-frame beta chains. Every distinct CDR3 protein forms one entry, paired with its most common genes and DNA. It is TCRdb's table, rather than the study itself, that gives the V and J calls and clone size. This sample comprises some 19,000 distinct CDR3 sequences, more than 8% of them detected only once. The ten largest clones capture about 2.8% of the sample.

V trim: 5 bases; J trim: 4 bases; unmatched bases: 3. Spanning cysteine to phenylalanine, the CDR3 consists of 13 amino acids. Here the CDR3 DNA is all that survives: 39 bases in frame from base 1. CDR1 and CDR2, per the germline V gene, are SGHTA and FQGTGA. The study at large found these results: In the samples, alpha-beta chain pairing was left undetermined. Processing included only sixteen HIV-infected individuals, and this was regarded by the authors as a major limit on how widely the findings apply. Compared with untreated HIV+ repertoires, healthy control repertoires had roughly threefold more distinct CDR3s and higher Shannon diversity. Rare events from HIV-infected data received too much weight under size-matching, and comparisons were complicated by unequal numbers of distinct sequences between patients and controls. MAIT cell alpha-chain CDR3s were found at high frequency in healthy controls but were severely depleted in HIV+ repertoires. HIV-infected repertoires showed significantly elevated mean Gini indices relative to controls, which possibly reflects oligoclonality. HIV-associated CDR3s exhibited a significant reduction in frequency during therapy, whereas CMV-associated CDR3s exhibited no significant change, although the majority increased in frequency. Sequencing depth was restricted by the use of whole blood, which also prevented the dynamics of distinct T-cell subpopulations from being separated. In the study, no determination of donor HLA types was made. Eight alpha and eight beta V genes showed significantly different mean usage between HIV-infected patients and controls. The study cohorts differed slightly in age and sex profile, but those differences did not account for the observed differences in diversity. In size-matched repertoire data, the apparent post-therapy recovery of the Gini index in HIV-infected patients was not replicated. More CDR3s were shared between individuals among healthy controls than among HIV+ patients, as measured by Jaccard index and by the count of highly shared sequences.

Rearrangement joined TRBV7-3 to TRBJ1-1, and TRBD1 matches 8 of the central bases. The sequencing input was blood. The receptor was derived from an adult in good health. The DNA reads TGTGCCAGCAGCGCTACAGGGGGCACTGAAGCTTTCTTT. Translation gives CASSATGGTEAFF.